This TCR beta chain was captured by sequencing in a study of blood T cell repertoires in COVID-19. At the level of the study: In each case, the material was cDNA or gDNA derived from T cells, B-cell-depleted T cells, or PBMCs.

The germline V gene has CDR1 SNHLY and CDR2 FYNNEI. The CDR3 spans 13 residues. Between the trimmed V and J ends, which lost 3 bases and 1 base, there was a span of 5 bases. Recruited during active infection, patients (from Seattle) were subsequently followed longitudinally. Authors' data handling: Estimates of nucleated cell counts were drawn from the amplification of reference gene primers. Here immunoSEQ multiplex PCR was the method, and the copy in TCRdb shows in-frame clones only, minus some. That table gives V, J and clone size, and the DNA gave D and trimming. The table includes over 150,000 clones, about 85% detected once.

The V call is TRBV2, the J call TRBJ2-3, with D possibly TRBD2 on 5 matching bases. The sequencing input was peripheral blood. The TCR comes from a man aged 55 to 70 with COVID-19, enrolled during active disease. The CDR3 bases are TGTGCCAGCAGTGATAGCGGCACAGATACGCAGTATTTT. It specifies CASSDSGTDTQYF.